The present T cell receptor beta chain was sequenced within a study of CXCR3-negative and CXCR3-positive naive CD8 T cells. Notes on the study in general: Between one naive subset and the other, surface CD5 was comparable, and TCR strength was inferred from TRB CDR3 properties. CXCR3-positive naive cells carried more hydrophobic TRB CDR3s than CXCR3-negative naive cells did. Researchers reported similar TRBV-TRBJ usage in naive CXCR3-negative and CXCR3-positive cells, though memory differed.

This clonotype shows up as medium-sized by frequency. Its cognate antigen is unknown. Preparation of TRB cDNA libraries relied on 5' RACE carrying UMI labels. TCRdb re-called the 5' RACE reads and shows each CDR3 protein once, DNA omitted. Its listing shows under 6,000 distinct CDR3 sequences. This CDR3 comprises 15 residues. This clonotype originated in a human donor in good health. Some clones in this sample may be carry-over from other donors' samples. V gene TRBV12-3 or TRBV12-4 combines with J gene TRBJ2-3; TCRdb's assignment of TRBD1 cannot be checked, as there is no DNA. The source material was naive CXCR3+ CD8+ T cells from blood. Subset: CD45RO-CCR7+CD27+CD95- naive CD8+ T cells expressing CXCR3 (TNR3+). CDR3 sequence: CASSLPGTPTDTQYF.